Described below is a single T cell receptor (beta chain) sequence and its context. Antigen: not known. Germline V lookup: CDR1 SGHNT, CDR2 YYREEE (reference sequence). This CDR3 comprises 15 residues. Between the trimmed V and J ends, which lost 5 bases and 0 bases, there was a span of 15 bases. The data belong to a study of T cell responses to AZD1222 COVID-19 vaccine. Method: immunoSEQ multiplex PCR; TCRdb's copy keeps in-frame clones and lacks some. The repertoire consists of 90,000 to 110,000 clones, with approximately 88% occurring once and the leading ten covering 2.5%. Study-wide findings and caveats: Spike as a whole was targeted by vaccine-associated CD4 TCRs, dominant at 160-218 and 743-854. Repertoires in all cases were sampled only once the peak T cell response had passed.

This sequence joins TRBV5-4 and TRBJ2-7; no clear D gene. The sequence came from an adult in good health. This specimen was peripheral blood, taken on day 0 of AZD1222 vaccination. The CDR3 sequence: CASSSEARSSYEQYF. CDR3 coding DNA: TGTGCCAGCAGTTCAGAAGCGAGGAGCTCCTACGAGCAGTACTTC.